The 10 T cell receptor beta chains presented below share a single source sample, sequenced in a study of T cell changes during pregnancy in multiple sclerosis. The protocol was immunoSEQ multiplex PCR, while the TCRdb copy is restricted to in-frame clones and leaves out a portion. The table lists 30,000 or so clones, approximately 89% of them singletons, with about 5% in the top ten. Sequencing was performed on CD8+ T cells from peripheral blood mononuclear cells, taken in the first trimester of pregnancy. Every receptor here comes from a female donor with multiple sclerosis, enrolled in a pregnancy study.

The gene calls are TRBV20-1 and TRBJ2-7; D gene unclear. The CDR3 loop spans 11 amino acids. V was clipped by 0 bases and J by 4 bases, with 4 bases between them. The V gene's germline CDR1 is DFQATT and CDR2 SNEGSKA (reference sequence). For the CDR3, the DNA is TGCAGTGCTAGAGACGGGTACGAGCAGTACTTC. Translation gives CSARDGYEQYF.

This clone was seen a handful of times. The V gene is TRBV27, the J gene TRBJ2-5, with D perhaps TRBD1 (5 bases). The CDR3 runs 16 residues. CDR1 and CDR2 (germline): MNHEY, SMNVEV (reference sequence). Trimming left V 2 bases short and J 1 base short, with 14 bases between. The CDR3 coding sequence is TGTGCCAGCAGTTTAAACCACAGGATTTTCCAAGAGACCCAGTACTTC. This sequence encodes CASSLNHRIFQETQYF.

The CDR3 DNA sequence: TGTGCCAGCAGTGACTCCCCGGGACAGTACAATGAGCAGTTCTTC. Translating gives CASSDSPGQYNEQFF. V gene TRBV6-1 combines with J gene TRBJ2-1; the match to TRBD1 covers 7 bases. V lost 3 bases, J lost 4 bases, and 6 bases stayed unmatched. The CDR3 covers 15 residues. Germline V gene data show CDR1 as MNHNS and CDR2 as SASEGT.

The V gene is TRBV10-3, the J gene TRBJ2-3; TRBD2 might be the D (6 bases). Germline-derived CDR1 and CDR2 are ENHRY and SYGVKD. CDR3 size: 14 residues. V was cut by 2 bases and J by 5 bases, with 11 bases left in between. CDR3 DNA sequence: TGTGCCATCAGTGAGACCGGAGGGTTAGATACGCAGTATTTT. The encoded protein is CAISETGGLDTQYF.

In DNA form, the CDR3 reads TGTGCCAGCAGCCAAGAGACAGGTTTCTACGAGCAGTACTTC. This codes for CASSQETGFYEQYF. The chain couples TRBV4-2 to TRBJ2-7; possibly TRBD1 for D (6 bases). The CDR3 extends over 14 amino acids. V lost 0 bases and J lost 3, with 9 bases in between. From germline, CDR1 is LGHNA and CDR2 YNFKEQ.

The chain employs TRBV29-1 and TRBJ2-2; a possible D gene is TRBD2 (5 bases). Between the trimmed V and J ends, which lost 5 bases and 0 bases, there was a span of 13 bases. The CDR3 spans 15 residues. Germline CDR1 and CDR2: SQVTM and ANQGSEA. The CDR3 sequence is CSVLGLSANTGELFF. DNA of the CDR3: TGCAGCGTTCTCGGACTGTCCGCGAACACCGGGGAGCTGTTTTTT.

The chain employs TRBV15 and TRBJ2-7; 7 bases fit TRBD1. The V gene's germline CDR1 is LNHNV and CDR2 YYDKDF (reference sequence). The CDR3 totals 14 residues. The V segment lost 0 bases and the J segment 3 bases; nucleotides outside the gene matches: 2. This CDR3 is CATSRDRGNYEQYF. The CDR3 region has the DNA TGTGCCACCAGCAGAGACAGGGGGAACTACGAGCAGTACTTC.

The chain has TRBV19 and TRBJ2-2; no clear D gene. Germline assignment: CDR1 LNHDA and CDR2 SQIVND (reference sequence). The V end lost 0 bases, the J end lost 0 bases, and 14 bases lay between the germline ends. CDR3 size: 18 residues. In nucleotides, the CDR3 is TGTGCCAGTAGTATAGAATGGGCAGACGAAGCGAACACCGGGGAGCTGTTTTTT. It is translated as CASSIEWADEANTGELFF.

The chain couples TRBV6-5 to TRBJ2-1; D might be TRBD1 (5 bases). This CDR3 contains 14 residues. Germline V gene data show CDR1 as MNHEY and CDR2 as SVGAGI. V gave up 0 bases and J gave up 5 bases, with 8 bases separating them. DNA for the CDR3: TGTGCCAGCAGTTACTCTCTGACAGACAATGAGCAGTTCTTC. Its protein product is CASSYSLTDNEQFF.

CDR3 sequence reads: CASNWAYSYNEQFF. In DNA form, the CDR3 reads TGTGCCAGTAACTGGGCCTACTCCTACAATGAGCAGTTCTTC. V is TRBV19 and J is TRBJ2-1; D call uncertain. Per the germline V gene, CDR1 is LNHDA and CDR2 is SQIVND (reference sequence). V shed 7 bases and J shed 0 bases, with 10 bases lying between them. The CDR3 is 14 amino acids.